This is a list of T cell receptor beta chains from one sample in a study of metastatic and nonmetastatic thyroid tumors. Through MiXCR, TCRdb re-clonotyped the PCR reads. The sample includes about 69,000 clones, 12% to 15% of them seen just once. The specimen sequenced was blood. These receptors all come from a male donor with papillary thyroid cancer or a benign thyroid nodule (not recorded which). Some clones in this sample may be carry-over from other donors' samples. The CDR3 runs from the conserved cysteine through the conserved F or W. The order of the fields is clone size, D gene, J gene, V gene, CDR3 protein, CDR3 DNA. D genes are given only for firm matches. Rows may omit the clone size; those that give it use once, few, many or a size class.

- - TRBJ2-7 TRBV6-1 CASRPCSYDQYF TGTGCCAGCAGGCCGTGCTCCTACGATCAGTACTTC
many TRBD2 TRBJ2-5 TRBV11-2 CASSLETGKAGGPRETQYF TGTGCCAGCAGCTTAGAAACTGGGAAAGCGGGAGGGCCGAGGGAGACCCAGTACTTC
many - TRBJ1-5 TRBV11-2 CASSLAWAQPQHF TGTGCCAGCAGCTTAGCCTGGGCGCAGCCCCAGCATTTT
many TRBD2 TRBJ2-3 TRBV7-8 CASSLEALAASTDTQYF TGTGCCAGCAGCTTAGAAGCGCTAGCGGCTAGCACAGATACGCAGTATTTT
many TRBD2 TRBJ2-1 TRBV19 CASSMSATSGGYNEQFF TGTGCCAGTAGTATGTCCGCGACTAGCGGGGGCTACAATGAGCAGTTCTTC
- - TRBJ1-1 TRBV5-1 CASSLGGTMNTEAFF TGCGCCAGCAGCTTGGGCGGTACTATGAACACTGAAGCTTTCTTT
many - TRBJ1-2 TRBV11-2 CASSPDRGGNGYTF TGTGCCAGCAGTCCTGATCGCGGTGGCAATGGCTACACCTTC
few TRBD1 TRBJ2-3 TRBV12-3/TRBV12-4 CASRPGTGVYTRYF TGTGCCAGCAGACCCGGGACAGGTGTATATACGCGGTATTTT
many - TRBJ2-1 TRBV7-9 CASSFGNEQFF TGTGCCAGCAGCTTCGGGAATGAGCAGTTCTTC
- - TRBJ2-1 TRBV20-1 CSATYKRRDLYNEQFF TGCAGTGCCACGTATAAACGGCGGGACCTTTACAATGAGCAGTTCTTC
- - TRBJ1-2 TRBV11-3 CASTPRYGNYGYTF TGTGCCAGCACCCCACGGTACGGTAACTATGGCTACACCTTC
many TRBD2 TRBJ2-5 TRBV12-3/TRBV12-4 CASSLSGGTQYF TGTGCCAGCAGTTTATCGGGGGGTACCCAGTACTTC
many TRBD1 TRBJ2-2 TRBV27 CASGTENTGELFF TGTGCCAGCGGGACAGAGAACACCGGGGAGCTGTTTTTT
many - TRBJ1-5 TRBV19 CASRKRGASQPQHF TGTGCCAGTAGAAAACGGGGGGCATCTCAGCCCCAGCATTTT
many TRBD1 TRBJ1-4 TRBV6-4 CASSDSAGGGREKLFF TGTGCCAGCAGTGACTCCGCAGGGGGCGGAAGGGAAAAACTGTTTTTT
many - TRBJ2-5 TRBV11-1 CASSPLSGETQYF TGTGCCAGCAGCCCACTGAGTGGAGAGACCCAGTACTTC
many TRBD1 TRBJ2-1 TRBV20-1 CSALDRGQYNEQFF TGCAGTGCTTTGGACAGGGGGCAATACAATGAGCAGTTCTTC
many - TRBJ2-3 TRBV9 CASSVNPGSRITDTQYF TGTGCCAGCAGCGTAAACCCTGGGTCACGGATCACAGATACGCAGTATTTT
many - TRBJ2-2 TRBV5-8 CASSGGGGSLTGELFF TGTGCCAGCAGCGGCGGGGGCGGGAGCTTGACCGGGGAGCTGTTTTTT
many - TRBJ2-5 TRBV12-3/TRBV12-4 CASSFFGGMETQYF TGTGCCAGCAGTTTTTTCGGCGGGATGGAGACCCAGTACTTC
medium-sized TRBD1 TRBJ1-1 TRBV6-1 CASSFLGQANTEAFF TGTGCCAGCAGTTTCCTAGGACAGGCGAACACTGAAGCTTTCTTT
- - TRBJ2-3 TRBV7-2 CASSLAPWKWTTDTQYF TGTGCCAGCAGCTTAGCGCCGTGGAAGTGGACCACAGATACGCAGTATTTT
few - TRBJ2-1 TRBV10-2 CASSWSSNEQFF TGCGCCAGCAGTTGGAGTTCGAATGAGCAGTTCTTC
few - TRBJ2-5 TRBV5-4 CASSLPEQAQETQYF TGCGCCAGCAGCTTGCCGGAGCAAGCCCAAGAGACCCAGTACTTC
many TRBD2 TRBJ2-1 TRBV20-1 CSAPLGGGGAGDEQFF TGCAGTGCACCCCTCGGGGGGGGAGGGGCGGGCGATGAGCAGTTCTTC
few - TRBJ2-1 TRBV7-6 CASSSRTALASEQFF TGTGCCAGCAGCTCCCGGACTGCCCTCGCCAGTGAGCAGTTCTTC
many TRBD1 TRBJ1-2 TRBV9 CASSLNSGTGDVNYGYTF TGTGCCAGCAGCCTAAATTCCGGGACAGGGGACGTTAACTATGGCTACACCTTC
many TRBD1 TRBJ1-2 TRBV9 CASSGPGQGAVGSYGYTF TGTGCCAGCAGCGGTCCCGGACAGGGGGCGGTTGGTTCGTATGGCTACACCTTC
- TRBD1 TRBJ2-1 TRBV5-1 CASSEGAEQFF TGCGCCAGCAGTGAGGGGGCAGAGCAGTTCTTC
few - TRBJ1-1 TRBV28 CASSRTLEAFF TGTGCCAGCAGCCGGACATTGGAAGCTTTCTTT
many TRBD2 TRBJ2-1 TRBV25-1 CASSVAGTTLGEQFF TGTGCCAGCAGTGTCGCCGGGACTACCCTAGGAGAGCAGTTCTTC
many TRBD2 TRBJ2-2 TRBV12-3/TRBV12-4 CASSPHSGRGGGELFF TGTGCCAGCAGTCCTCATAGCGGGAGGGGCGGGGGGGAGCTGTTTTTT
many TRBD1 TRBJ1-2 TRBV9 CASQRTGRDGYTF TGTGCCAGCCAGAGGACAGGGAGAGATGGCTACACCTTC
few TRBD2 TRBJ2-2 TRBV25-1 CASSEWLAGNTGELFF TGCGCCAGCAGTGAATGGCTAGCGGGGAACACCGGGGAGCTGTTTTTT
many - TRBJ1-1 TRBV20-1 CSARDRVWGEAFF TGCAGTGCTAGAGATCGTGTTTGGGGGGAAGCTTTCTTT
many - TRBJ1-1 TRBV18 CASSPQSFRENTEAFF TGTGCCAGCTCACCCCAGAGTTTTCGAGAGAACACTGAAGCTTTCTTT
- - TRBJ2-1 TRBV19 CASSTTRSWRGIGNEQFF TGTGCCAGTAGCACAACACGCAGCTGGAGAGGAATTGGAAATGAGCAGTTCTTC
- - TRBJ2-5 TRBV12-3/TRBV12-4 CASSLGVRETQYF TGTGCCAGCAGTTTGGGTGTTCGAGAGACCCAATACTTC
- - TRBJ1-1 TRBV27 CASSEEVNTEAFF TGTGCCAGCAGTGAGGAGGTGAACACTGAAGCTTTCTTT
many - TRBJ1-2 TRBV6-1 CASSPGLGSYGYTF TGTGCCAGCAGTCCCGGTCTCGGTAGCTATGGCTACACCTTC
few - TRBJ1-1 TRBV2 CASNRVDRNTEAFF TGTGCCAGCAACCGTGTGGACAGGAACACTGAAGCTTTCTTT
many TRBD2 TRBJ2-7 TRBV18 CASSPPAGGYEQYF TGTGCCAGCTCCCCCCCAGCGGGAGGCTACGAGCAGTACTTC
- TRBD1 TRBJ1-6 TRBV9 CASSLGTGGGSPLHF TGTGCCAGCAGCTTAGGAACAGGGGGCGGTTCACCCCTCCACTTT
many - TRBJ2-1 TRBV6-5 CASSYSNQGGGVVF TGTGCCAGCAGTTACTCGAATCAGGGGGGTGGTGTGGTCTTC
many - TRBJ1-5 TRBV20-1 CSALEGSNQPQHF TGCAGTGCTTTGGAAGGTAGCAATCAGCCCCAGCATTTT